This T cell receptor (beta chain) was identified in a study of blood T cell repertoires in COVID-19. Study information: From the United States, Italy and Spain came samples of acute and convalescent COVID-19. T cells, B-cell-depleted T cells, or PBMCs provided the cDNA or gDNA that served as material.

Germline lookup yields CDR1 KGHSH and CDR2 LQKENI. J was trimmed by 6 bases and V by 4 bases; bases with no gene match: 14. The CDR3 has 16 residues. Data came from immunoSEQ multiplex PCR; TCRdb stores just in-frame clones and leaves some out. The sample has around 150,000 clones; more than 80% are singletons. The chain has TRBV18 and TRBJ1-2; 7 positions agree with TRBD1. The sample taken for sequencing was peripheral blood. This clonotype was sampled from a woman aged 80 or over in a cohort sampled during active or convalescent COVID-19. The CDR3 protein is CASSLSRQGYKDGYTF. The CDR3 nucleotides read TGTGCCAGCTCACTTTCAAGACAGGGCTACAAGGATGGCTACACCTTC.